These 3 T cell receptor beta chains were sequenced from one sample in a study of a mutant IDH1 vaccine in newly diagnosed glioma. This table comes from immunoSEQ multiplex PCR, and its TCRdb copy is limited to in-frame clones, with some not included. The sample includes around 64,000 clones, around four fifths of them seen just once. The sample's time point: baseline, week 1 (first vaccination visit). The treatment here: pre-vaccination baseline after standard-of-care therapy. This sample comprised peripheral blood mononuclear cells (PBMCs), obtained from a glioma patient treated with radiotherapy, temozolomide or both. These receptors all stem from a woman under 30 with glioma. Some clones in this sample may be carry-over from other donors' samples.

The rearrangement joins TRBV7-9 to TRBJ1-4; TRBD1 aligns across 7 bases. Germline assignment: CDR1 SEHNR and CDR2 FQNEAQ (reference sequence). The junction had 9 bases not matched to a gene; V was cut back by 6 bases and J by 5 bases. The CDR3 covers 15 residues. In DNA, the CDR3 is TGTGCCAGCAGTCCAGCCCCGGGACAGAATGAAAAACTGTTTTTT. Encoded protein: CASSPAPGQNEKLFF.

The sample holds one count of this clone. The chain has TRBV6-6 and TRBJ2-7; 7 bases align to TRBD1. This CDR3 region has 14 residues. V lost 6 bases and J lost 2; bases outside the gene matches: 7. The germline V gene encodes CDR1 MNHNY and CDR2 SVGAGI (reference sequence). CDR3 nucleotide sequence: TGTGCCAGCAGCTCCACAGGACAGGCCTACGAGCAGTACTTC. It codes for CASSSTGQAYEQYF.

DNA of the CDR3: TGTGCCAGCGCCCACTTGGGGAGGGAGACCCAGTACTTC. Translation gives CASAHLGRETQYF. The rearrangement joins TRBV5-4 to TRBJ2-5, with a possible D match to TRBD2 (6 bases). Trimming removed 7 bases at V and 5 bases at J, with 15 bases between. The CDR3 consists of 13 residues. Germline CDR1 reads SGHNT; CDR2 reads YYREEE (reference sequence).